These 15 T cell receptor beta chains originate from one sample sequenced in a study of blood T cells in healthy people across ages. The authors ran a second PCR of about 6 to 12 cycles using a sample-barcoded 5' primer and a J-beta primer mix. TCRdb re-analysed the 5' RACE reads in MiXCR, keeping a single row per CDR3 protein. The sample includes about 700,000 distinct CDR3 sequences, roughly 32% of them seen just once. Sequenced input: blood. The receptors stem from a woman aged 80 or over in good health.

The sample holds many counts of this clonotype. CDR3 bases: TGTGCCAGCATCCCGGGACAGGGGTACAATGAGCAGTTCTTC. Translation gives CASIPGQGYNEQFF. The chain couples TRBV12-3 or TRBV12-4 to TRBJ2-1; TRBD1 aligns across 10 bases. This CDR3 contains 14 residues. Trimming at V came to 7 bases and at J to 4 bases, leaving 4 bases not matched to a gene.

Many counts were recorded for this clonotype. V usage is TRBV29-1 and J usage is TRBJ2-7; the D call may be TRBD1 or TRBD2 (7 bases each). Trimming took off 5 bases at V and 2 bases at J, with 13 bases between the two ends. Germline V gene sequence: CDR1 SQVTM, CDR2 ANQGSEA. This CDR3 has 13 amino acids. The chain's CDR3 is CSVRPGGAYEQYF. Written as DNA, the CDR3 is TGCAGCGTTCGGCCAGGGGGGGCCTACGAGCAGTACTTC.

The chain employs TRBV12-3 or TRBV12-4 and TRBJ1-2; D unclear. This CDR3 is built from 14 residues. Trimming took off 5 bases at V and 7 bases at J, with 17 bases between the two ends. The CDR3 bases are TGTGCCAGCAGTACCGTACCGTCGGCGGGTGGCTACACCTTC. It yields the protein CASSTVPSAGGYTF.

On this clonotype: It may be a read error: a sequence one base away is much more abundant. The V and J genes are TRBV15 and TRBJ1-2; no firm D call. Germline V gene data show CDR1 as LNHNV and CDR2 as YYDKDF (reference sequence). The CDR3 has 14 amino acids. The CDR3 here is CAASRLAEGYGYTF. The CDR3 region has the DNA TGTGCCGCCAGCAGACTAGCAGAGGGCTATGGCTACACCTTC.

Many counts were recorded for this clonotype. The chain couples TRBV20-1 to TRBJ2-1; 8 nucleotides match TRBD2. There are 13 residues in the CDR3. The trim removed 6 bases at V and 9 bases at J, leaving 10 bases unmatched. The V gene's germline CDR1 is DFQATT and CDR2 SNEGSKA (reference sequence). In nucleotides, the CDR3 is TGCAGTGCCCCCGGGCGGGGGGAAAGTGAGCAGTTCTTC. Translation: CSAPGRGESEQFF.

In this sample, this clonotype turned up a few times. The genes are TRBV30 and TRBJ1-2; no clear D. The CDR3 spans 14 residues. Per the germline V gene, CDR1 is GTSNPN and CDR2 is SVGIG (reference sequence). Trimming stripped 5 bases from V and 5 bases from J, with 18 bases between. The CDR3 nucleotides read TGTGCCTGGGGGTCGAGGCAGGCCAAGTATGGCTACACCTTC. It is translated as CAWGSRQAKYGYTF.

This clonotype was observed at least ten times. The chain is built from TRBV10-3 and TRBJ1-2, with D uncertain. Trimming shortened V by 6 bases and J by 4 bases, and 9 bases separated the two germline ends. Germline loops: CDR1 ENHRY, CDR2 SYGVKD. The CDR3 contains 12 residues. In nucleotides, the CDR3 is TGTGCCATCAGCGGAACGGGCTATGGCTACACCTTC. It encodes CAISGTGYGYTF.

This clonotype occurred a few times. The chain uses TRBV5-6 and TRBJ2-1; D perhaps matches TRBD1 (7 bases). This CDR3 region has 17 residues. The V gene lost 1 base and the J gene lost 10 bases, with 24 bases spanning the gap. The germline CDR1 and CDR2 sequences are SGHDT and YYEEEE. The CDR3 DNA follows: TGTGCCAGCAGCTTGTTGTTACGGGACAGATCCCGGGGGGAGCAGTTCTTC. It is translated as CASSLLLRDRSRGEQFF.

This clonotype was seen a handful of times. V and J are TRBV9 and TRBJ2-3, with D perhaps being TRBD1 or TRBD2 (6 bases each). Germline CDR1 reads SGDLS; CDR2 reads YYNGEE. Trimming took off 4 bases at V and 3 bases at J, with 27 bases between the two ends. The CDR3 runs 19 residues. CDR3 in amino acids: CASSSQRLRGVSGTDTQYF. CDR3 DNA sequence: TGTGCCAGCAGCTCCCAAAGGTTAAGGGGGGTGAGTGGGACAGATACGCAGTATTTT.

The rearrangement links TRBV3-1 to TRBJ2-1; D perhaps matches TRBD2 (6 bases). Germline loops: CDR1 LGHDT, CDR2 YNNKEL (reference sequence). V was clipped by 2 bases and J by 8 bases, with 16 bases between them. The CDR3 length is 15 residues. Here the CDR3 DNA reads TGTGCCAGCAGCCAAAAACTAGCTTATAACGATGAGCAGTTCTTC. Protein: CASSQKLAYNDEQFF.

This clonotype was observed a few times. CDR3 DNA sequence: TGTGCCATCAAGAAGAACACTGAAGCTTTCTTT. This sequence encodes CAIKKNTEAFF. This chain connects TRBV10-3 to TRBJ1-1; no clear D. Looked up from germline, CDR1 is ENHRY and CDR2 is SYGVKD. The length of the CDR3 is 11 residues. V gave up 7 bases and J gave up 1 base, with 4 bases separating them.

This chain uses TRBV20-1 with TRBJ2-7; D perhaps matches TRBD2 (6 bases). The CDR3 extends over 14 amino acids. The germline CDR1 and CDR2 sequences are DFQATT and SNEGSKA (reference sequence). Trimming stripped 5 bases from V and 0 bases from J, with 14 bases between. The CDR3: CSASRDGASYEQYF. DNA for the CDR3: TGCAGTGCTTCGCGGGACGGGGCCTCCTACGAGCAGTACTTC.

On this clonotype itself: A much larger clone differs by one base, so this may be a read error. The chain uses TRBV20-1 and TRBJ2-5, with D unresolved. Germline CDR1 reads DFQATT; CDR2 reads SNEGSKA (reference sequence). The CDR3 extends over 16 amino acids. V lost 5 bases and J lost 7, with 26 bases in between. CDR3 sequence reads: CSAPGSVSLAGGTQYF. Here the CDR3 DNA reads TGCAGTGCTCCCGGTTCCGTTAGTTTAGCCGGCGGGACCCAGTACTTC.

This clonotype has only a few counts. Given a much more abundant clone one base away, this may be a read error. V is TRBV15 and J is TRBJ2-1, with 8 bases that match TRBD1. The last part of the DNA fits TRBJ2-7 better; the J call may be wrong. In germline, CDR1 is LNHNV, CDR2 YYDKDF (reference sequence). The CDR3 is made up of 15 amino acids. CDR3 DNA: TGTGCCACCAGCAGTACAGGGGGGAGGTACAATGAGCAGTACTTC. This translates into CATSSTGGRYNEQYF.

The V gene is TRBV5-1, the J gene TRBJ2-7, with TRBD2 as a possible D gene (5 bases). The length of the CDR3 is 12 residues. Germline values: CDR1 SGHRS, CDR2 YFSETQ. V gave up 7 bases and J gave up 6 bases, with 14 bases separating them. In DNA, the CDR3 is TGCGCCAGCGCGCCGGGGATGGGCGAGCAGTACTTC. Translated, it gives CASAPGMGEQYF.